This record looks at one T cell receptor beta chain sequence and its context. These data belong to a study of cytomegalovirus exposure and HLA in healthy donors. The approximately 120-subject validation cohort, separate from the approximately 670-subject first cohort, included the donors. The junction had 4 bases not matched to a gene; V was cut back by 6 bases and J by 3 bases. The CDR3 extends over 14 amino acids. CDR1 and CDR2 from the germline V gene are SEHNR and FQNEAQ (reference sequence). The data were produced by immunoSEQ multiplex PCR, yet TCRdb's version contains in-frame clones alone and is incomplete. This table has 100,000 to 150,000 clones, roughly nine tenths appearing once.

The TCR comes from a man aged 18 to 29 in good health and CMV-seropositive. The sequencing sample was made of PBMCs. The chain uses TRBV7-9 and TRBJ2-7; 11 nucleotides line up with TRBD2. The CDR3 loop reads CASSRGLAGYEQYF. Written as DNA, the CDR3 is TGTGCCAGCAGTCGTGGACTAGCGGGCTACGAGCAGTACTTC. The whole variable domain, remainder taken from reference TRBV7-9 and TRBJ2-7, is DTGVSQNPRHKITKRGQNVTFRCDPISEHNRLYWYRQTLGQGPEFLTYFQNEAQLEKSRLLSDRFSAERPKGSFSTLEIQRTEQGDSAMYLCASSRGLAGYEQYFGPGTRLTVT.